A single sample gave rise to the 15 T cell receptor beta chains below, sequenced in a study of T cells after yellow fever vaccination. TCRdb reprocessed the 5' RACE reads with MiXCR, giving one entry per CDR3 protein. The sample shows just under 600,000 distinct CDR3 sequences, around an eighth of them seen only once. The starting material was PBMCs, obtained on the day of the yellow fever booster vaccination. The receptors stem from a man aged 25 to 45 who received the YFV17D yellow fever vaccine.

The table lists this clonotype with a few counts. The chain is built from TRBV19 and TRBJ1-1; tentatively, D is TRBD1 (6 bases). The CDR3 is 12 residues long. The V gene's germline CDR1 is LNHDA and CDR2 SQIVND (reference sequence). Trimming took off 6 bases at V and 4 bases at J, with 9 bases between the two ends. The CDR3 region has the DNA TGTGCCAGTAGGGGGGGCTTCACTGAAGCTTTCTTT. Translating gives CASRGGFTEAFF.

The V gene is TRBV15, the J gene TRBJ1-5; no reliable D call. This CDR3 comprises 13 residues. Trimming removed 6 bases at V and 4 bases at J, with 10 bases between. Germline V lookup: CDR1 LNHNV, CDR2 YYDKDF (reference sequence). CDR3 in amino acids: CATRETSNQPQHF. CDR3 DNA: TGTGCCACCAGGGAGACTTCTAATCAGCCCCAGCATTTT. Full variable domain (rest looked up from reference TRBV15 and TRBJ1-5): DAMVIQNPRYQVTQFGKPVTLSCSQTLNHNVMYWYQQKSSQAPKLLFHYYDKDFNNEADTPDNFQSRRPNTSFCFLDIRSPGLGDTAMYLCATRETSNQPQHFGDGTRLSIL.

This clonotype has only a few counts. This chain uses TRBV7-9 with TRBJ2-7; D possibly corresponds to TRBD1 (8 bases). The CDR3 runs to 17 residues. The V gene lost 5 bases and the J gene lost 1 base, with 21 bases spanning the gap. The germline CDR1 and CDR2 sequences are SEHNR and FQNEAQ (reference sequence). CDR3: CASSQSLVQGGSYEQYF. The CDR3, as DNA: TGTGCCAGCAGCCAATCTTTGGTACAGGGGGGGTCCTACGAGCAGTACTTC.

The table lists this clonotype with many counts. This chain joins TRBV7-8 and TRBJ2-7; a possible D gene is TRBD1 (5 bases). Trimming cost V 1 base and J 3 bases, with 10 bases left between them. The length of the CDR3 is 14 residues. CDR1 and CDR2 from the germline V gene are SGHVS and FQNEAQ. The CDR3 DNA sequence: TGTGCCAGCAGCTTAGAGGCAGGGCTCTACGAGCAGTACTTC. Translating it yields CASSLEAGLYEQYF. Full variable domain (outside the CDR3, taken from reference TRBV7-8 and TRBJ2-7): GAGVSQSPRYKVAKRGQDVALRCDPISGHVSLFWYQQALGQGPEFLTYFQNEAQLDKSGLPSDRFFAERPEGSVSTLKIQRTQQEDSAVYLCASSLEAGLYEQYFGPGTRLTVT.

The chain joins TRBV20-1 to TRBJ2-1; D is uncertain. CDR1 and CDR2 (germline): DFQATT, SNEGSKA (reference sequence). Trimming took 5 bases from V and 7 from J, leaving 21 bases between them. The CDR3 sequence is 15 residues long. The CDR3 sequence: CSAESRANAQNEQFF. For the CDR3, the DNA is TGCAGTGCTGAATCCCGGGCCAACGCTCAAAATGAGCAGTTCTTC.

This clonotype showed up just a few times. The J gene is TRBJ1-4, the V gene TRBV5-1; D unclear. V was clipped by 0 bases and J by 4 bases, with 13 bases between them. CDR3 length: 16 amino acids. Germline V CDR1 and CDR2: SGHRS, YFSETQ. In nucleotides, the CDR3 is TGCGCCAGCAGCTTGGGACAAGGGTCTTTTAATGAAAAACTGTTTTTT. It is translated as CASSLGQGSFNEKLFF. The full variable domain, rest sourced from reference TRBV5-1 and TRBJ1-4, is KAGVTQTPRYLIKTRGQQVTLSCSPISGHRSVSWYQQTPGQGLQFLFEYFSETQRNKGNFPGRFSGRQFSNSRSEMNVSTLELGDSALYLCASSLGQGSFNEKLFFGSGTQLSVL.

V is TRBV5-1 and J is TRBJ2-2; D is perhaps TRBD1 (5 bases). V was shortened by 9 bases and J by 3 bases, with 9 bases between the two germline ends. CDR3 size: 12 residues. Per the germline V gene, CDR1 is SGHRS and CDR2 is YFSETQ. The CDR3 sequence is CATRVDTGELFF. The CDR3 nucleotides are TGCGCCACCAGGGTGGACACCGGGGAGCTGTTTTTT.

Only a few counts were recorded for this clonotype. The rearrangement joins TRBV29-1 to TRBJ2-1; no clear D gene. The ends were cut back, 5 bases at V and 2 bases at J, with 10 bases in the middle. The length of the CDR3 is 13 residues. CDR1 is SQVTM and CDR2 is ANQGSEA in the germline V gene. The CDR3, as DNA: TGCAGCGTTCGCGCCGCGGCCTACAATGAGCAGTTCTTC. Encoded protein: CSVRAAAYNEQFF.

This clonotype has ten or more counts. The chain couples TRBV7-8 to TRBJ2-2; D is unclear. CDR1 SGHVS and CDR2 FQNEAQ come from the germline V gene. V lost 6 bases and J lost 1, with 9 bases in between. The length of the CDR3 is 14 residues. DNA of the CDR3: TGTGCCAGCAGAAAAACGGAGAACACCGGGGAGCTGTTTTTT. Amino acid sequence: CASRKTENTGELFF.

This clonotype was observed a handful of times. The chain recombines TRBV29-1 with TRBJ1-5; 7 bases fit TRBD1. Germline trimming cut 4 bases from V and 4 bases from J; bases unmatched to any gene: 4. CDR1 SQVTM and CDR2 ANQGSEA come from the germline V gene. The CDR3 totals 13 residues. In DNA, the CDR3 is TGCAGCGTTGGGGACAGCTCAAATCAGCCCCAGCATTTT. This translates into CSVGDSSNQPQHF.

This clonotype was observed a few times. The J gene is TRBJ2-7, the V gene TRBV3-1, with D perhaps matching TRBD2 (6 bases). The CDR3 extends over 17 amino acids. V lost 4 bases and J lost 2, with 21 bases in between. CDR1 is LGHDT, CDR2 YNNKEL, per germline (reference sequence). The CDR3 DNA follows: TGTGCCAGCAGCCGCCCCATCGGGAGAGACACCCCCTACGAGCAGTACTTC. It specifies CASSRPIGRDTPYEQYF.

This clonotype came up many times. The rearrangement joins TRBV7-9 to TRBJ2-5; D unresolved. Germline values: CDR1 SEHNR, CDR2 FQNEAQ (reference sequence). Trimming shortened V by 3 bases and J by 3 bases, and 8 bases separated the two germline ends. This CDR3 is built from 13 residues. The DNA for the CDR3 is TGTGCCAGCAGCTTTGCCAGAAAAGAGACCCAGTACTTC. Amino acid sequence: CASSFARKETQYF.

This sequence joins TRBV14 and TRBJ1-1; a possible D gene is TRBD1 (6 bases). V lost 0 bases and J lost 5, with 10 bases in between. Germline V gene sequence: CDR1 SGHDN, CDR2 FVKESK. This CDR3 is 14 amino acids long. The CDR3 is CASSQENRVTEAFF. CDR3 coding DNA: TGTGCCAGCAGCCAAGAAAACAGGGTTACTGAAGCTTTCTTT.

This clonotype was observed many times. The V call is TRBV7-8, the J call TRBJ1-6; D unclear. CDR1 is SGHVS and CDR2 is FQNEAQ in the germline V gene. V was trimmed by 1 base and J by 10 bases, leaving 5 bases between them. CDR3 length: 12 amino acids. CDR3 amino acids: CASSLGSSPLHF. DNA of the CDR3: TGTGCCAGCAGCTTAGGTTCCTCACCCCTCCACTTT.

This clonotype appeared once. The CDR3 protein is CASSLRQTNTGELFF. The CDR3 nucleotides read TGTGCCAGCAGCTTAAGACAGACGAACACCGGGGAGCTGTTTTTT. This chain uses TRBV7-3 with TRBJ2-2; tentatively, D is TRBD1 (5 bases). From germline, CDR1 is SGHTA and CDR2 FQGTGA. V was pared by 1 base and J by 0 bases, with 6 bases between. The CDR3 is made up of 15 amino acids.